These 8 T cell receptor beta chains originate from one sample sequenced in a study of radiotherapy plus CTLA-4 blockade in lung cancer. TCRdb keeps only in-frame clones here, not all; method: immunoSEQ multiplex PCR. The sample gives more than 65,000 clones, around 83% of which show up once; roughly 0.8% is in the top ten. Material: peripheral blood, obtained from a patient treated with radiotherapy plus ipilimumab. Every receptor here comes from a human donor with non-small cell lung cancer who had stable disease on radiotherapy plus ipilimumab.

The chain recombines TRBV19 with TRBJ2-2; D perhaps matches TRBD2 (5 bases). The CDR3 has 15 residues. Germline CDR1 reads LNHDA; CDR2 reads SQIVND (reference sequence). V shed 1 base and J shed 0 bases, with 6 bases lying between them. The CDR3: CASSIGGANTGELFF. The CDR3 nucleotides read TGTGCCAGTAGTATAGGGGGAGCGAACACCGGGGAGCTGTTTTTT.

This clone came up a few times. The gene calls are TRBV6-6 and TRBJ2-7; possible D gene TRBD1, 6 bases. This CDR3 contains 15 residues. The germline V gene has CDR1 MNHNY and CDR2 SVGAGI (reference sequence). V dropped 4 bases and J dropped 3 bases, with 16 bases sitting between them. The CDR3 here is CASSSLGQLDYEQYF. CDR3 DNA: TGTGCCAGCAGTTCACTCGGACAGCTGGACTACGAGCAGTACTTC.

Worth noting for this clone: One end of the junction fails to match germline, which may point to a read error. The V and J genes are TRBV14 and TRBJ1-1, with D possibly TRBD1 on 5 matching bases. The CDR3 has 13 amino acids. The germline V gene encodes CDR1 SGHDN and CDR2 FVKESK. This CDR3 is CASSQDGVRTRVF. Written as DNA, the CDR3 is TGTGCCAGCAGCCAAGATGGGGTACGGACCAGGGTTTTT.

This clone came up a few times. CDR3 protein: CASHRGSGNTIYF. CDR3 DNA sequence: TGTGCCAGTCACAGGGGCTCTGGAAACACCATATATTTT. The chain links TRBV6-5 to TRBJ1-3, with 7 bases lining up with TRBD1. The CDR3 totals 13 residues. V lost 9 bases, J lost 0 bases, and 2 bases stayed unmatched. Germline lookup yields CDR1 MNHEY and CDR2 SVGAGI.

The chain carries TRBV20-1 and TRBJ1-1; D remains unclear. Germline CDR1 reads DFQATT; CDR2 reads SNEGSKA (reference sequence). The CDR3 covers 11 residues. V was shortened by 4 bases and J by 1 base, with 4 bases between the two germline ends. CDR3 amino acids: CSATGNTEAFF. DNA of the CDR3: TGCAGTGCTACTGGGAACACTGAAGCTTTCTTT.

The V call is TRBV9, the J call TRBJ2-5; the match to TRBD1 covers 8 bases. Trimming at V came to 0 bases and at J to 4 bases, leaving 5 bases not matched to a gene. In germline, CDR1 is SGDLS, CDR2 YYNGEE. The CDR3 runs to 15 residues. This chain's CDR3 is CASSVAPGGRETQYF. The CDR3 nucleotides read TGTGCCAGCAGCGTAGCGCCAGGGGGCAGAGAGACCCAGTACTTC.

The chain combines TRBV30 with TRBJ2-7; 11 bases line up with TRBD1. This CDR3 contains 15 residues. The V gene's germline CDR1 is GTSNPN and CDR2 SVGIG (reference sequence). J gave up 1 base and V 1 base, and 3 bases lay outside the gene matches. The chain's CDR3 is CAWSAGTGGSYEQYF. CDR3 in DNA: TGTGCCTGGAGTGCCGGGACAGGGGGGTCCTACGAGCAGTACTTC.

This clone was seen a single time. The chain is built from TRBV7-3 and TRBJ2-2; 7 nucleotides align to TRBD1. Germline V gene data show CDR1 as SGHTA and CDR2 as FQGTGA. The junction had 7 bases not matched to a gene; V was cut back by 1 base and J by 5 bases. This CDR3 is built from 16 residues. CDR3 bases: TGTGCCAGCAGCTTAAAGGGTGTCAGGGGGACCGGGGAGCTGTTTTTT. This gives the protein CASSLKGVRGTGELFF.